This T cell receptor (beta chain) was identified in a study of post-analysis software for immune sequencing data. Study results and caveats: Controls had significantly higher normalized Chao1 diversity than multiple sclerosis patients. Comparison of patients with controls showed 4 to 6 TRBV segments more frequent in patients, TRBV5-6, TRBV5-1 and TRBV20-1 among them.

In this sample, this clonotype turned up many times. Its antigen is unknown. Every TCR beta cDNA library bore unique molecular identifiers. Input populations of about 0.85 to 11 million T cells gave rise to roughly 500,000 cDNA molecules. Via MiXCR, TCRdb re-called the PCR reads, giving one row per CDR3 protein. The table lists around 260,000 distinct CDR3 sequences, just over 35% of them singletons. The germline gives CDR1 SGHRS, CDR2 YFSETQ. With 2 bases removed from V and 6 bases from J, the gap between germline ends came to 9 bases. The CDR3 sequence is 13 residues long. The TCR comes from a girl aged 5-17 years with multiple sclerosis. The sequenced sample was blood. The V gene is TRBV5-1, the J gene TRBJ1-5; no firm D call. In nucleotides, the CDR3 is TGCGCCAGCAGCTTTGCGGAGGGTCAGCCCCAGCATTTT. This codes for CASSFAEGQPQHF.